These 20 T cell receptor beta chains were all obtained from the same sample, sequenced in a study of human T cells and chemical hapten exposure. MiXCR, run by TCRdb on the RACE reads, gives a single entry per CDR3 protein. The table lists about 70,000 distinct CDR3 sequences, around 9.8% of them singletons, with 2.5% to 3.5% in the top ten. Time point meaning: patch test 1, 2 weeks after DPC sensitization. Treatment denoted: therapeutic diphenylcyclopropenone sensitization with weekly scalp DPC. Specimen: whole blood, collected in connection with sensitization to the hapten diphenylcyclopropenone (DPC). The receptors stem from a woman aged 40-49 years with alopecia areata. Some clones in this sample may be carry-over from other donors' samples.

This rearrangement joins TRBV9 to TRBJ1-1; D call uncertain. The CDR3 sequence is 14 residues long. Trimming took off 10 bases at V and 6 bases at J, with 22 bases between the two ends. Germline V lookup: CDR1 SGDLS, CDR2 YYNGEE. Here the CDR3 reads CAALMKQTVAEAFF. CDR3 DNA sequence: TGTGCCGCCCTGATGAAGCAGACGGTCGCTGAAGCTTTCTTT.

This CDR3 is CASSLRGAMNTGELFF. The CDR3 DNA reads TGCGCCAGCAGCTTGCGGGGGGCGATGAACACCGGGGAGCTGTTTTTT. The rearrangement joins TRBV5-1 to TRBJ2-2; D perhaps matches TRBD2 (7 bases). Trimming took off 1 base at V and 1 base at J, with 11 bases between the two ends. This CDR3 region has 16 residues. Germline CDR1 SGHRS, CDR2 YFSETQ.

This rearrangement joins TRBV25-1 to TRBJ1-1, with a possible D match to TRBD1 (5 bases). The germline V and J ends were trimmed by 0 bases and 11 bases, with 13 bases remaining between them. CDR3 length: 13 residues. CDR1 MGHDK and CDR2 SYGVNS come from the germline V gene. CDR3 sequence reads: CASSEYMTEAAFF. The DNA for the CDR3 is TGTGCCAGCAGTGAATATATGACAGAAGCTGCTTTCTTT. The whole variable domain, remainder taken from reference TRBV25-1 and TRBJ1-1, is EADIYQTPRYLVIGTGKKITLECSQTMGHDKMYWYQQDPGMELHLIHYSYGVNSTEKGDLSSESTVSRIRTEHFPLTLESARPSHTSQYLCASSEYMTEAAFFGQGTRLTVV.

DNA for the CDR3: TGTGCCAGCAGCTTTATCCAGGGCGGAGCAGATACGCAGTATTTT. Residues: CASSFIQGGADTQYF. The chain links TRBV5-6 to TRBJ2-3; a weak D match, TRBD1 (5 bases). The CDR3 sequence is 15 residues long. Germline CDR1 and CDR2: SGHDT and YYEEEE. With 2 bases removed from V and 4 bases from J, the gap between germline ends came to 14 bases.

This clonotype has at least ten counts. The chain uses TRBV7-2 and TRBJ2-5; a possible D gene is TRBD1 (6 bases). Trimming shortened V by 4 bases and J by 7 bases, and 13 bases separated the two germline ends. The germline CDR1 and CDR2 sequences are SGHTA and FQGNSA. This CDR3 region has 13 residues. The CDR3 coding sequence is TGTGCCAGCAGCTCGACAGGCACGGGGACCCAGTACTTC. This translates into CASSSTGTGTQYF. The full variable domain, rest sourced from reference TRBV7-2 and TRBJ2-5, is GAGVSQSPSNKVTEKGKDVELRCDPISGHTALYWYRQSLGQGLEFLIYFQGNSAPDKSGLPSDRFSAERTGGSVSTLTIQRTQQEDSAVYLCASSSTGTGTQYFGPGTRLLVL.

This clonotype was counted a few times. The rearrangement links TRBV6-1 to TRBJ2-2; D possibly matches TRBD1 or TRBD2 (5 bases each). The length of the CDR3 is 12 residues. CDR1 is MNHNS, CDR2 SASEGT, per germline. The V end lost 8 bases, the J end lost 6 bases, and 10 bases lay between the germline ends. CDR3 in DNA: TGTGCCAGCGGGGGAGTGGCCGGGGAGCTGTTTTTT. As protein: CASGGVAGELFF.

This clonotype was seen once. The rearrangement links TRBV6-5 to TRBJ1-2; D uncertain. V lost 0 bases and J 2 bases, leaving 7 bases between the germline ends. CDR1 and CDR2 (germline): MNHEY, SVGAGI. CDR3 length equals 14 residues. The CDR3, as DNA: TGTGCCAGCAGTTACTCGATCCCCAACTATGGCTACACCTTC. Translation: CASSYSIPNYGYTF.

The rearrangement links TRBV6-2 or TRBV6-3 to TRBJ2-3; possible D gene TRBD2, 6 bases. This CDR3 spans 15 amino acids. The V gene's germline CDR1 is MNHEY and CDR2 SVGEGT. Deletions cut 6 bases from V and 3 bases from J, with 16 bases between. CDR3 in DNA: TGTGCCAGCAGCCCAGTCGCGCGGGGAACAGATACGCAGTATTTT. Translation gives CASSPVARGTDTQYF.

This clonotype was seen many times. This chain links TRBV28 with TRBJ1-1; tentatively, D is TRBD1 (5 bases). Trimming removed 8 bases from V and 3 bases from J, with 16 bases in between. Germline-derived CDR1 and CDR2 are MDHEN and SYDVKM. The CDR3 covers 14 residues. CDR3 loop: CASAGGAGYTEAFF. The CDR3 DNA sequence: TGTGCCAGCGCGGGGGGAGCGGGGTACACTGAAGCTTTCTTT.

V gene TRBV9 combines with J gene TRBJ2-2; no clear D gene. CDR3 length equals 16 residues. Trimming shortened V by 3 bases and J by 1 base, and 13 bases separated the two germline ends. Germline assignment: CDR1 SGDLS and CDR2 YYNGEE. CDR3: CASSEEPRKNTGELFF. In nucleotides, the CDR3 is TGTGCCAGCAGCGAGGAGCCGAGGAAGAACACCGGGGAGCTGTTTTTT. The full variable domain, with the rest looked up from reference TRBV9 and TRBJ2-2, is DSGVTQTPKHLITATGQRVTLRCSPRSGDLSVYWYQQSLDQGLQFLIQYYNGEERAKGNILERFSAQQFPDLHSELNLSSLELGDSALYFCASSEEPRKNTGELFFGEGSRLTVL.

This clonotype was seen a few times. The chain recombines TRBV20-1 with TRBJ1-1; 7 positions agree with TRBD1. There are 13 residues in the CDR3. Germline loops: CDR1 DFQATT, CDR2 SNEGSKA (reference sequence). The V segment lost 0 bases and the J segment 4 bases; nucleotides outside the gene matches: 2. CDR3 bases: TGCAGTGCTAGAGAAGACAGGGTCACTGAAGCTTTCTTT. It codes for CSAREDRVTEAFF.

This rearrangement joins TRBV29-1 to TRBJ2-7, with D perhaps TRBD2 (5 bases). The V gene's germline CDR1 is SQVTM and CDR2 ANQGSEA. This CDR3 contains 13 residues. V was clipped by 4 bases and J by 2 bases, with 12 bases between them. DNA of the CDR3: TGCAGCGTTGGACGTGGGAGACCCTACGAGCAGTACTTC. Amino acids: CSVGRGRPYEQYF.

This clonotype was detected many times. This chain links TRBV6-5 with TRBJ2-1; 7 bases line up with TRBD1. The CDR3 sequence is 14 residues long. Germline CDR1 and CDR2: MNHEY and SVGAGI. V was pared by 0 bases and J by 10 bases, with 6 bases of the junction left unmatched. The CDR3 here is CASSYSDRAREQFF. CDR3 in DNA: TGTGCCAGCAGTTACTCAGACAGGGCCCGCGAGCAGTTCTTC.

This clonotype was recorded many times. V and J are TRBV20-1 and TRBJ1-1, with D possibly TRBD1 on 5 matching bases. Between the trimmed V and J ends, which lost 0 bases and 1 base, there was a span of 18 bases. Germline lookup yields CDR1 DFQATT and CDR2 SNEGSKA (reference sequence). This CDR3 region has 17 residues. As DNA, the CDR3 is TGCAGTGCTAGAGATTTTGGGTTCGAGGGGCGGAACACTGAAGCTTTCTTT. As protein: CSARDFGFEGRNTEAFF.

This clonotype was observed many times. The genes are TRBV7-9 and TRBJ2-5; 8 bases match TRBD2. The CDR3 spans 13 residues. With 5 bases clipped from V and 13 bases from J, the junction kept 12 bases outside the gene matches. From germline, CDR1 is SEHNR and CDR2 FQNEAQ (reference sequence). This CDR3 is CASSPQAGASPYF. CDR3 coding DNA: TGTGCCAGCAGCCCACAAGCGGGGGCCTCCCCGTACTTC. Supplemented by reference TRBV7-9 and TRBJ2-5, the full variable domain reads DTGVSQNPRHKITKRGQNVTFRCDPISEHNRLYWYRQTLGQGPEFLTYFQNEAQLEKSRLLSDRFSAERPKGSFSTLEIQRTEQGDSAMYLCASSPQAGASPYFGPGTRLLVL.

This clonotype showed up many times. The rearrangement links TRBV7-2 to TRBJ2-7; no definite D call. V lost 1 base and J lost 5, with 3 bases in between. Germline V CDR1 and CDR2: SGHTA, FQGNSA. There are 11 residues in the CDR3. The CDR3 bases are TGTGCCAGCAGCTTAGGTGACGAGCAGTACTTC. Translating it yields CASSLGDEQYF. The full variable domain, with the rest looked up from reference TRBV7-2 and TRBJ2-7, is GAGVSQSPSNKVTEKGKDVELRCDPISGHTALYWYRQSLGQGLEFLIYFQGNSAPDKSGLPSDRFSAERTGGSVSTLTIQRTQQEDSAVYLCASSLGDEQYFGPGTRLTVT.

This clonotype has a single count. A much larger clone sits a single nucleotide away, making a read error possible. The chain recombines TRBV7-6 with TRBJ2-2, with D possibly TRBD2 on 5 matching bases. From germline, CDR1 is SGHVS and CDR2 FNYEAQ. With 0 bases removed from V and 4 bases from J, the gap between germline ends came to 12 bases. The CDR3 has 16 residues. CDR3 amino acids: CASSLASRARTGELFF. CDR3 in DNA: TGTGCCAGCAGCTTAGCGTCGAGGGCGCGCACCGGGGAGCTGTTTTTT.

This clonotype was counted ten times or more. This CDR3 reads CASSLLDREGNGYTF. The DNA for the CDR3 is TGCGCCAGCAGCCTACTCGACAGGGAGGGCAATGGCTACACCTTC. The genes are TRBV5-1 and TRBJ1-2, with 7 bases fitting TRBD1. The CDR3 length is 15 residues. The V and J ends lost 4 bases and 6 bases, in that order; junction bases with no gene match: 12. The germline V gene encodes CDR1 SGHRS and CDR2 YFSETQ.

This clonotype was seen ten or more times. The chain has TRBV6-2 or TRBV6-3 and TRBJ2-7; D is uncertain. Germline CDR1 reads MNHEY; CDR2 reads SVGEGT. V gave up 3 bases and J gave up 1 base, with 19 bases separating them. CDR3 length: 17 amino acids. CDR3 nucleotides: TGTGCCAGCAGTTATAGGGTCGGTAACCCCTCATCCTACGAGCAGTACTTC. It translates to CASSYRVGNPSSYEQYF.

This clonotype was observed many times. This chain joins TRBV5-4 and TRBJ1-2; TRBD1 agrees at 7 bases. In germline, CDR1 is SGHNT, CDR2 YYREEE (reference sequence). The CDR3 sequence is 15 residues long. J was trimmed by 0 bases and V by 4 bases; bases with no gene match: 6. CDR3 residues: CASSRGQAANYGYTF. CDR3 DNA sequence: TGTGCCAGCAGCCGAGGACAGGCTGCTAACTATGGCTACACCTTC.